The 14 T cell receptor beta chains presented below share a single source sample, sequenced in a study of T cell repertoires in cytomegalovirus infection. No cognate antigen is known for these TCRs. TCRdb ran MiXCR on the reads and lists one entry per CDR3 protein. The sample consists of approximately 990,000 distinct CDR3 sequences, roughly 30% of them appearing once. The material was cultured CD8+ T cells from PBMCs, obtained from culture after CMV antigen stimulation. These receptors all stem from a human donor in good health (CMV status not recorded). Some clones in this sample may be carry-over from other donors' samples.

The chain links TRBV15 to TRBJ2-2; D gene uncertain. Germline V gives CDR1 LNHNV, CDR2 YYDKDF (reference sequence). Trimming took 5 bases from V and 2 from J, leaving 9 bases between them. The CDR3 sequence is 14 residues long. The CDR3 sequence is CATSPWVNTGELFF. In nucleotides, the CDR3 is TGTGCCACCAGCCCCTGGGTCAACACCGGGGAGCTGTTTTTT.

The chain employs TRBV2 and TRBJ2-7, with TRBD1 matching 8 bases. V gave up 6 bases and J gave up 2 bases; unmatched junction bases: 9. CDR3 length: 15 amino acids. In germline, CDR1 is SNHLY, CDR2 FYNNEI. DNA of the CDR3: TGTGCCAGCAGGGACAGGGCGGCCTACGCCTACGAGCAGTACTTC. Translated, it gives CASRDRAAYAYEQYF.

This clonotype was found a few times. V is TRBV28 and J is TRBJ2-1; D is uncertain. The CDR3 spans 17 residues. CDR1 MDHEN and CDR2 SYDVKM come from the germline V gene. The ends were cut back, 1 base at V and 4 bases at J, with 17 bases in the middle. Written as DNA, the CDR3 is TGTGCCAGCAGTTTATTGAACGGGCAGGTCCTTTACAATGAGCAGTTCTTC. This codes for CASSLLNGQVLYNEQFF.

J is TRBJ2-3 and V is TRBV4-1, with D possibly being TRBD1 (6 bases). V dropped 3 bases and J dropped 2 bases, with 9 bases sitting between them. CDR1 and CDR2 (germline): MGHRA, YSYEKL. This CDR3 has 14 residues. The CDR3 region is CASSQRTDTDTQYF. DNA for the CDR3: TGCGCCAGCAGCCAGAGGACAGACACAGATACGCAGTATTTT.

This clonotype was detected many times. The chain links TRBV7-2 to TRBJ2-4; D unclear. Trimming removed 5 bases at V and 3 bases at J, with 11 bases between. CDR1 and CDR2 from the germline V gene are SGHTA and FQGNSA. The CDR3 is 14 residues long. The CDR3: CASSPSTGKNIQYF. As DNA, the CDR3 is TGTGCCAGCAGCCCGAGCACCGGCAAAAACATTCAGTACTTC.

This clonotype was recorded a few times. This chain joins TRBV10-3 and TRBJ1-6; D might be TRBD1 (6 bases). Per the germline V gene, CDR1 is ENHRY and CDR2 is SYGVKD. The CDR3 totals 14 residues. The V gene lost 6 bases and the J gene lost 7 bases, with 13 bases spanning the gap. The CDR3 DNA sequence: TGTGCCATCAGCCAAACAGGGAGCAATTCACCCCTCCACTTT. As protein: CAISQTGSNSPLHF.

The genes are TRBV4-1 and TRBJ1-5; D gene uncertain. The CDR3 covers 15 residues. The germline V gene encodes CDR1 MGHRA and CDR2 YSYEKL. Trimming removed 1 base from V and 0 bases from J, with 7 bases in between. The CDR3 coding sequence is TGCGCCAGCAGCCAAGTGGCTTATAGCAATCAGCCCCAGCATTTT. Translating it yields CASSQVAYSNQPQHF.

In its sample, this clonotype was seen a few times. This rearrangement joins TRBV12-5 to TRBJ1-3; 7 bases map to TRBD1. CDR1 LGHNT and CDR2 FRNRAP come from the germline V gene. The CDR3 runs 17 residues. V shed 3 bases and J 1 base; nucleotides not matched to a gene: 9. CDR3 amino acids: CASGFGTENSSGNTIYF. In nucleotides, the CDR3 is TGTGCTAGTGGTTTCGGGACAGAAAATTCGTCTGGAAACACCATATATTTT.

This clonotype has ten or more counts. The genes are TRBV7-6 and TRBJ2-1; the D gene is possibly TRBD2 (5 bases). CDR3 size: 14 residues. V gave up 3 bases and J gave up 5 bases, with 11 bases separating them. Germline V lookup: CDR1 SGHVS, CDR2 FNYEAQ. CDR3 sequence reads: CASSFLNSDNEQFF. The CDR3, as DNA: TGTGCCAGCAGCTTTCTAAATAGCGACAATGAGCAGTTCTTC.

The chain uses TRBV4-1 and TRBJ2-2, with no clear D. The CDR3 contains 15 residues. Per the germline V gene, CDR1 is MGHRA and CDR2 is YSYEKL. Trimming left V 2 bases short and J 0 bases short, with 7 bases between. CDR3 sequence (DNA): TGCGCCAGCAGCCAACCAGCACCGAACACCGGGGAGCTGTTTTTT. Translated, it gives CASSQPAPNTGELFF.

The chain uses TRBV12-3 or TRBV12-4 and TRBJ1-1; tentatively, D is TRBD1 (5 bases). Trimming pared 7 bases from V and 2 bases from J, leaving 23 bases between. The length of the CDR3 is 17 residues. CDR3 loop: CASNHHRGPGYNTEAFF. CDR3 coding DNA: TGTGCCAGCAACCACCACCGAGGTCCAGGGTACAACACTGAAGCTTTCTTT.

In its sample, this clonotype was seen a few times. This chain connects TRBV19 to TRBJ1-2; perhaps TRBD1 as D (5 bases). CDR1 LNHDA and CDR2 SQIVND come from the germline V gene (reference sequence). The CDR3 totals 16 residues. Between the trimmed V and J ends, which lost 6 bases and 3 bases, there was a span of 20 bases. The CDR3 is CASSTGPFRGDYGYTF. The CDR3 region has the DNA TGTGCCAGTAGCACCGGGCCATTCCGGGGGGACTATGGCTACACCTTC.

This clonotype was detected only a few times. The chain joins TRBV4-1 to TRBJ2-1, with D unclear. Trimming removed 1 base from V and 2 bases from J, with 15 bases in between. CDR3 size: 17 residues. Germline V lookup: CDR1 MGHRA, CDR2 YSYEKL. CDR3 loop: CASSQVAAAVPYNEQFF. DNA of the CDR3: TGCGCCAGCAGCCAAGTGGCAGCCGCGGTCCCCTACAATGAGCAGTTCTTC.

The chain uses TRBV20-1 and TRBJ2-7, with D possibly being TRBD1 (6 bases). Trimming removed 2 bases from V and 4 bases from J, with 12 bases in between. The germline V gene has CDR1 DFQATT and CDR2 SNEGSKA (reference sequence). This CDR3 has 13 residues. The CDR3 nucleotides are TGCAGTGCTAGACCCCGGACAGTTTACGAGCAGTACGTC. Protein sequence: CSARPRTVYEQYV.